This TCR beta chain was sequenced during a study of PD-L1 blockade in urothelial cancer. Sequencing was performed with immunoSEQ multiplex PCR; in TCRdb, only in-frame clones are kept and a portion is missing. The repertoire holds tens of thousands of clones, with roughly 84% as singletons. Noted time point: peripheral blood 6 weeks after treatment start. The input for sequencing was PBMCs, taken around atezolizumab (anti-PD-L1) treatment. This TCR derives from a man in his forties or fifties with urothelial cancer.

The CDR3 loop reads CASSPPSSQTQYF. CDR3 nucleotide sequence: TGTGCCAGCAGCCCCCCGTCTAGCCAGACCCAGTACTTC. The V gene is TRBV7-9, the J gene TRBJ2-5; possible D gene TRBD2, 5 bases. The CDR3 totals 13 residues. Trimming pared 5 bases from V and 6 bases from J, leaving 13 bases between. CDR1 and CDR2 (germline): SEHNR, FQNEAQ (reference sequence).